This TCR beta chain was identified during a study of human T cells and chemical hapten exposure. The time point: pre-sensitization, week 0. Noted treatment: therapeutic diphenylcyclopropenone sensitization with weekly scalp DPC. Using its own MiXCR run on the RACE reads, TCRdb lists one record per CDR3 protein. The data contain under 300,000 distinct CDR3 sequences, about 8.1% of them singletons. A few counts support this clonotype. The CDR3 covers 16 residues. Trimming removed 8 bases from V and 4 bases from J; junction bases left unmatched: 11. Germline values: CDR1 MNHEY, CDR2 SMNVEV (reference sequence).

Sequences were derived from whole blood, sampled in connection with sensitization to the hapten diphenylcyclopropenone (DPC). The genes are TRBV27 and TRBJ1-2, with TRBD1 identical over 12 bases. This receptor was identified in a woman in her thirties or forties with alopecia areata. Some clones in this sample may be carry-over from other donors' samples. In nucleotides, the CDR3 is TGTGCCAGCTCTCCCGGGACAGGGGGCGCGTCCTATGGCTACACCTTC. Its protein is CASSPGTGGASYGYTF.